Below are 24 T cell receptor delta chains sequenced from a single sample in a study of gamma delta lymphoproliferative disorders and STAT genes. With CATT, TCRdb re-called clones from the multiplex PCR reads. The sample includes over 600 delta-chain clones, about 1.5% of them seen just once. Genomic DNA from isolated PBMCs served as the sequencing template. The sample was blood. The receptors derive from a human donor in good health.

CDR3 amino acids: CASPRRWGLITDKLIF. The CDR3 nucleotides are TGTGCCTCCCCCAGGAGGTGGGGGCTCATTACCGATAAACTCATCTTT. The J gene is TRDJ1, while no V gene call was made; TRDD3 is the table's D call, not checked against the DNA. This CDR3 has 16 amino acids.

As regards this clone: Since a far larger clone is one base different, this is likely a read error. Distinct nucleotide sequences in the sample also encode this CDR3. The chain has TRDV1 and TRDJ1; TRDD3 agrees at 10 bases. CDR3 size: 26 residues. Germline CDR1 reads TSWWSYY; CDR2 reads QGS. The chain's CDR3 is CALGELHPLPSYIYWGISPYTDKLIF. CDR3 coding DNA: TGTGCTCTTGGGGAACTACACCCACTGCCTTCCTATATTTACTGGGGGATCTCCCCGTACACCGATAAACTTATCTTT.

This clone is labeled as hyperexpanded. Different DNA sequences within this sample yield the same CDR3. The chain couples TRAV38-2/DV8 to TRDJ1, with TRDD3 as a possible D gene (7 bases). Germline V gives CDR1 TSESDYY, CDR2 QEAYKQQN. V lost 2 bases to trimming and J lost 0 bases, with 26 bases between them. The CDR3 is made up of 20 amino acids. The CDR3 protein is CAYRRAPPTVLGSNTDKLIF. The DNA for the CDR3 is TGTGCTTATAGGAGGGCTCCTCCTACCGTACTGGGGAGTAACACCGATAAACTCATCTTT.

Remarks on this clone: TCRdb has a much larger clone's protein, which differs at residue 4 from the translation of this DNA, likely because of a read error; what is shown is the protein translated from the DNA. The rearrangement links TRDV2 to TRDJ1; 9 nucleotides align to TRDD3. The CDR3 runs to 21 residues. Germline lookup yields CDR1 GEAIGNYY and CDR2 EKD. The CDR3, as DNA: TGTGCCTGTCACACCGTAGGGAAAACTGGGGGACTTGGGGAGTCCACCGATAAACTCATCTTT. Translating gives CACHTVGKTGGLGESTDKLIF.

Only a few counts were recorded for this clone. The mismatch at residue 10 between this DNA's translation and the TCRdb protein of a much larger clone likely reflects a read error; the protein shown is translated from the DNA. V and J are TRDV1 and TRDJ1, with D possibly matching TRDD3 (8 bases). The CDR3 is 20 residues long. The V gene's germline CDR1 is TSWWSYY and CDR2 QGS. With 6 bases removed from V and 0 bases from J, the gap between germline ends came to 29 bases. The CDR3 nucleotides read TGTGCTCTTGGCGGCCTTCCTCCTTGGCACTGGGGGTTCTACACCGATAAACTCATCTTT. Translated, it gives CALGGLPPWHWGFYTDKLIF.

The sample holds a few counts of this clone. It is likely a read error: a sequence one base away is far more abundant. In the same sample, other DNA sequences code for this CDR3. The chain is built from TRDV1 and TRDJ1; the D gene is possibly TRDD2 (6 bases). V shed 3 bases and J shed 5 bases, with 22 bases lying between them. The CDR3 has 17 amino acids. From germline, CDR1 is TSWWSYY and CDR2 QGS. CDR3 amino acids: CALGDPAFPGSTDKLIF. The CDR3 nucleotides read TGTGCTCTTGGGGACCCCGCCTTCCCGGGGTCCACTGATAAACTCATCTTT.

This clone has more than one count but fewer than ten. The protein held in TCRdb is that of a much larger clone and does not match this DNA's translation at residue 17, likely because of a read error; the protein shown is translated from the DNA. V usage is TRDV2 and J usage is TRDJ1; D ambiguous. The V gene's germline CDR1 is GEAIGNYY and CDR2 EKD. The length of the CDR3 is 19 residues. CDR3 region: CACDTVGADQRVVGDKPIF. CDR3 nucleotide sequence: TGTGCCTGTGACACCGTCGGGGCAGACCAACGGGTTGTTGGCGATAAACCCATCTTT.

For this clone: One base separates it from a far larger clone, so it is likely a read error. This chain uses TRDV1 with TRDJ1, with 9 bases identical to TRDD3. V lost 5 bases, J lost 0 bases, and 31 bases stayed unmatched. This CDR3 is 24 amino acids long. Germline V gene sequence: CDR1 TSWWSYY, CDR2 QGS. The CDR3: CALGNEAVWGIILYWGTHTDKLIF. CDR3 bases: TGTGCTCTTGGGAACGAGGCCGTCTGGGGTATTATCCTATACTGGGGGACTCACACCGATAAACTCATCTTT.

This clone was counted many times. One base separates it from a far larger clone, so it is likely a read error. V gene TRDV2 combines with J gene TRDJ1, with TRDD3 matching 9 bases. This CDR3 has 21 amino acids. CDR1 and CDR2 (germline): GEAIGNYY, EKD. This CDR3 reads CACGTVGKTGGLGESTDKLIF. The DNA of the CDR3 is TGTGCCTGTGGCACCGTAGGGAAAACTGGGGGACTTGGGGAGTCCACCGATAAACTCATCTTT.

With regard to this clone: This is likely an artifact of a read error, given a far larger clone one base away. Different DNA sequences within this sample yield the same CDR3. This CDR3 reads CALGELPFPGPGYWGIRHDKLIF. The CDR3 DNA reads as TGTGCTCTCGGGGAACTCCCATTCCCTGGCCCCGGATACTGGGGGATACGCCACGATAAACTCATCTTT. The chain is built from TRDV1 and TRDJ1; 13 nucleotides agree with TRDD3. From germline, CDR1 is TSWWSYY and CDR2 QGS. The CDR3 loop spans 23 amino acids.

This clone came up a few times. Since a far larger clone is one base different, this is likely a read error. The same CDR3 is also encoded by other DNA sequences in this sample. This chain joins TRDV2 and TRDJ1; D might be TRDD3 (5 bases). The V end was cut by 3 bases, the J end by 2 bases, with 12 bases between. Looked up from germline, CDR1 is GEAIGNYY and CDR2 is EKD. CDR3 length: 14 residues. The CDR3 here is CACDPLRDTDKLIF. CDR3 DNA: TGTGCCTGTGACCCTTTGAGGGATACCGATAAACTCATCTTT.

In its sample, this clone was seen a few times. A read error likely explains why the TCRdb protein, taken from a much larger clone, differs from this DNA's translation at residue 8; the protein shown is translated from the DNA. The chain uses TRDV2 and TRDJ1, with 8 bases aligning to TRDD3. J gave up 0 bases and V 4 bases, and 9 bases lay outside the gene matches. Germline V gives CDR1 GEAIGNYY, CDR2 EKD. CDR3 length: 16 amino acids. In DNA form, the CDR3 reads TGTGCCTGTGATCCACTGGGGGTTACACACACCGATAAACTCATCTTT. Translating gives CACDPLGVTHTDKLIF.

Sample share makes this clone large. This sample includes further DNA sequences coding for the same CDR3. The V gene is TRDV1, the J gene TRDJ1, with 10 bases fitting TRDD3. Germline lookup yields CDR1 TSWWSYY and CDR2 QGS. J lost 0 bases, V lost 2 bases, and 21 bases had no gene match. This CDR3 comprises 22 residues. CDR3 bases: TGTGCTCTTGGGGAAGGAAATTCCTCCGACTGGGGGATCCTTATGTACACCGATAAACTCATCTTT. As protein: CALGEGNSSDWGILMYTDKLIF.

Turning to this clone: This DNA translates differently at residue 3 from the TCRdb protein, which is that of a much larger clone; a read error is likely, and the protein shown is the DNA's own translation. The chain uses TRAV38-2/DV8 and TRDJ1; possibly TRDD3 for D (7 bases). CDR1 TSESDYY and CDR2 QEAYKQQN come from the germline V gene. The CDR3 totals 20 residues. The CDR3, as DNA: TGTGCTCATAGGAGGGCTCCTCCTACCGTACTGGGGAGTAACACCGATAAACTCATCTTT. As protein: CAHRRAPPTVLGSNTDKLIF.

This clone is deemed large. At the DNA level, this CDR3 is encoded by other sequences in the same sample as well. The chain joins TRAV14/DV4 to TRDJ1; 7 nucleotides line up with TRDD3. J was trimmed by 8 bases and V by 5 bases; bases with no gene match: 11. The CDR3 spans 14 residues. Germline-derived CDR1 and CDR2 are TSDPSYG and QGSYDQQN (reference sequence). Here the CDR3 DNA reads TGTGCAATGAGAACTACCGATACTGGGGAGAAACTCATCTTT. Its protein product is CAMRTTDTGEKLIF.

The sample holds a few counts of this clone. With only one base between it and a far larger clone, this is likely a read error. The same CDR3 also results from other DNA sequences found in this sample. The gene calls are TRDV2 and TRDJ1; 9 positions agree with TRDD3. The J segment lost 1 base and the V segment lost 0 bases, leaving 20 bases of the junction unmatched. The CDR3 is 21 amino acids. The germline V gene has CDR1 GEAIGNYY and CDR2 EKD. The CDR3 bases are TGTGCCTGTGACACCGTAGGGAAAACTGGGGGACTTGGGGAATCCACCGATAAACTCATCTTT. This encodes CACDTVGKTGGLGESTDKLIF.

Remarks on this clone: This likely traces to a read error, being one base from a far larger clone. This sample includes further DNA sequences coding for the same CDR3. The rearrangement uses TRDV1 and TRDJ1, with TRDD3 matching 11 bases. Germline V CDR1 and CDR2: TSWWSYY, QGS. There are 26 residues in the CDR3. DNA of the CDR3: TGTGCTCTTGGGGAACTAGCTCTTCCTGACTACCGACCCTTACACCTACTGGGGGATAAAAGGGATAAGCTCATCTTT. Amino acid sequence: CALGELALPDYRPLHLLGDKRDKLIF.

In the case of this clone: The protein held in TCRdb is that of a much larger clone and does not match this DNA's translation at residue 8, likely because of a read error; the protein shown is translated from the DNA. The chain combines TRDV1 with TRDJ1; TRDD3 matches at 7 bases. The V and J ends lost 6 bases and 2 bases, in that order; junction bases with no gene match: 33. The CDR3 has 23 residues. Germline assignment: CDR1 TSWWSYY and CDR2 QGS. The CDR3 is CALGDGSIPVGYWVGYATDKLIF. As DNA, the CDR3 is TGTGCTCTTGGAGATGGATCGATTCCTGTCGGCTACTGGGTAGGATACGCAACCGATAAACTCATCTTT.

This clone has only a few counts. The protein that TCRdb holds for this DNA derives from a much larger clone and differs from the translated DNA at residue 4, which likely indicates a read error; the protein shown here is translated from the DNA. V and J are TRDV2 and TRDJ1; TRDD3 matches at 9 bases. The germline V gene encodes CDR1 GEAIGNYY and CDR2 EKD. This CDR3 has 21 amino acids. The CDR3 is CACNTVGKTGGLGESTDKLIF. The CDR3 bases are TGTGCCTGTAACACCGTAGGGAAAACTGGGGGACTTGGGGAGTCCACCGATAAACTCATCTTT.

On this clone: TCRdb has a much larger clone's protein, which differs at residue 20 from the translation of this DNA, likely because of a read error; what is shown is the protein translated from the DNA. V and J are TRDV1 and TRDJ1; TRDD3 matches 7 bases. The CDR3 runs 23 residues. CDR1 and CDR2 from the germline V gene are TSWWSYY and QGS. For the CDR3, the DNA is TGTGCTCTTGGAGATGGATCGGTTCCTGTCGGCTACTGGGTAGGATACGCAACCGATAGACTCATCTTT. Amino acids: CALGDGSVPVGYWVGYATDRLIF.

This clone showed up just a few times. TCRdb records a much larger clone's protein for this DNA, with a difference at residue 10 that likely arises from a read error; the protein given is the translation of the DNA. The chain carries TRAV38-2/DV8 and TRDJ1; 9 nucleotides line up with TRDD3. The V segment lost 5 bases and the J segment 0 bases; nucleotides outside the gene matches: 11. Germline lookup yields CDR1 TSESDYY and CDR2 QEAYKQQN. This CDR3 region has 17 residues. The chain's CDR3 is CAYSTPTGGLYTDKLIF. CDR3 bases: TGTGCTTATAGTACCCCAACTGGGGGACTTTACACCGATAAACTCATCTTT.

This clone was detected only a few times. This is likely an artifact of a read error, given a far larger clone one base away. The sample contains more than one DNA sequence encoding this CDR3. The chain carries TRDV2 and TRDJ1; 13 bases are shared with TRDD3. Germline CDR1 and CDR2: GEAIGNYY and EKD. The CDR3 runs 16 residues. V lost 4 bases and J lost 0; bases outside the gene matches: 4. The CDR3: CACDPLGDTHTDKLIF. The CDR3 DNA follows: TGTGCCTGTGATCCACTGGGGGATACGCACACCGATAAACTCATCTTT.

As regards this clone: Only one base separates this from a far larger clonotype, so it likely reflects a read error. The same CDR3 also results from other DNA sequences found in this sample. This sequence joins TRDV1 and TRDJ1; maybe TRDD2 (8 bases). CDR3 length: 22 amino acids. CDR1 is TSWWSYY, CDR2 QGS, per germline. V was shortened by 3 bases and J by 10 bases, with 42 bases between the two germline ends. The CDR3 region is CALGEAFFLLVGYSGPTRGLIF. Written as DNA, the CDR3 is TGTGCTCTTGGGGAGGCTTTCTTCCTACTCGTGGGATACTCGGGGCCCACTAGGGGACTCATCTTT.

To note about this clone: A read error is the likely source, as a far larger clone sits one nucleotide away. Other nucleotide sequences in the sample specify the same CDR3. V usage is TRDV1 and J usage is TRDJ1, with D maybe TRDD2 (8 bases). The CDR3 is made up of 22 amino acids. The germline V and J ends were trimmed by 2 bases and 10 bases, with 41 bases remaining between them. The germline V gene has CDR1 TSWWSYY and CDR2 QGS. The CDR3 loop is CALGEAFFLLVGYSGPTRGLIF. CDR3 in DNA: TGTGCTCTTGGGGAAGCTTTCTTCCTACTCGTGGGATACTCGGGGCCCACTAGAGGACTCATCTTT.